What follows describes a single T cell receptor beta chain. The data originate from a study of shared clonotypes between healthy human individuals. The naive CD8 subset, CD45RO-negative cells positively selected for CCR7, excluded terminally differentiated effector memory CD45RA+ cells. The donors were all Caucasian adults (living in Nashville, Tennessee). Sequencing was performed with immunoSEQ multiplex PCR; in TCRdb, only in-frame clones are kept and a portion is missing. The profile shows about 600,000 clones, roughly 98% of them singletons. The V and J ends lost 5 bases and 7 bases respectively, with 15 bases between them. The CDR3 covers 14 residues. Germline assignment: CDR1 SEHNR and CDR2 FQNEAQ (reference sequence).

The sample taken for sequencing was naive CD8+ T cells sorted from blood. This sequence originates from a young man in good health. The V and J genes are TRBV7-9 and TRBJ1-5, with a weak D call TRBD1 (5 bases). The CDR3, as DNA: TGTGCCAGCAGCCCGGGGGGAAATTGGCAGCCCCAGCATTTT. Amino acids: CASSPGGNWQPQHF.